The rows below give T cell receptor beta chains drawn from one sample of a study of OX40 agonist ivuxolimab in advanced cancers. TCRdb's table, derived via immunoSEQ multiplex PCR, lists solely in-frame clones and lacks some. The sample lists some 80,000 clones; 89% were seen once. This sample comprised CD4+ or CD8+ T cells sorted from blood, obtained in a trial of the OX40 agonist ivuxolimab. The receptors shown here come from an adult with an advanced solid tumor such as melanoma, head and neck, liver or kidney cancer. Each CDR3 is given with its conserved first and last residue. A D gene is named only where the DNA matches it firmly. Some rows have no size entry. The others give once, few or many, or a class for an expanded clone.

CASSLGEGSDQPQHF	TGTGCCAGCAGCTTAGGGGAAGGGAGCGATCAGCCCCAGCATTTT	TRBV7-9	NA	TRBJ1-5	NA
CASSFGASNTEAFF	TGCGCCAGCAGCTTCGGGGCGTCGAACACTGAAGCTTTCTTT	TRBV5-1	once	TRBJ1-1	NA
CASRREITTIDYGYTF	TGCGCCAGCCGTCGGGAGATTACGACGATCGACTATGGCTACACCTTC	TRBV5-1	NA	TRBJ1-2	NA
CASSKGGQGPQPQHF	TGTGCCAGCAGCAAGGGAGGACAGGGCCCTCAGCCCCAGCATTTT	TRBV7-8	NA	TRBJ1-5	TRBD1
CASSLESRGYTF	TGTGCCAGCAGCTTAGAGTCGCGCGGCTACACCTTC	TRBV7-2	NA	TRBJ1-2	NA
CASSFGQEGQPQHF	TGCGCCAGCAGCTTTGGACAGGAGGGACAGCCCCAGCATTTT	TRBV5-1	NA	TRBJ1-5	TRBD1
CASSPKVKSSYEQYF	TGTGCCAGCTCACCAAAGGTAAAGAGCTCCTACGAGCAGTACTTC	TRBV18	NA	TRBJ2-7	NA
CASSFRRARDFGTEAFF	TGTGCCAGCAGTTTTAGGCGGGCTAGGGACTTCGGCACTGAAGCTTTCTTT	TRBV27	NA	TRBJ1-1	NA
CASSPPSGQGIAFF	TGTGCCAGCTCACCGCCCAGCGGACAGGGGATAGCTTTCTTT	TRBV18	NA	TRBJ1-1	TRBD1
CASSLRQGDYGYTF	TGTGCCAGCAGCTTAAGACAGGGGGACTATGGCTACACCTTC	TRBV11-2	NA	TRBJ1-2	TRBD1
CASSSTGLQNYGYTF	TGTGCCAGCAGTTCCACAGGGCTACAGAACTATGGCTACACCTTC	TRBV28	few	TRBJ1-2	NA
CASRLEGAYEQYF	TGTGCCAGCAGGCTTGAGGGGGCCTACGAGCAGTACTTC	TRBV5-6	NA	TRBJ2-7	NA
CASSLGPSGRGSNQPQHF	TGCGCCAGCAGCTTGGGTCCGAGCGGCAGGGGAAGCAATCAGCCCCAGCATTTT	TRBV5-1	NA	TRBJ1-5	NA
CASTFGDSYNEQFF	TGCGCCAGCACCTTCGGGGACTCCTACAATGAGCAGTTCTTC	TRBV5-1	NA	TRBJ2-1	NA
CASRRTSASDEQFF	TGTGCCAGCAGGCGGACTAGCGCTTCGGATGAGCAGTTCTTC	TRBV11-3	NA	TRBJ2-1	TRBD2
CASSFRRDSSDEQYF	TGTGCCAGCAGCTTCCGCCGGGACAGTTCGGATGAGCAGTACTTC	TRBV7-9	NA	TRBJ2-7	TRBD1
CASSQDPKTVYEQYF	TGTGCCAGCAGCCAAGACCCGAAAACAGTATACGAGCAGTACTTC	TRBV14	NA	TRBJ2-7	NA
CASSVRPNTEAFF	TGTGCCAGCAGCGTAAGACCGAACACTGAAGCTTTCTTT	TRBV9	NA	TRBJ1-1	NA
CASTNSGGLGIQYF	TGTGCCAGCACCAACAGCGGGGGTTTGGGCATTCAGTACTTC	TRBV5-6	NA	TRBJ2-4	TRBD2
CASSQLLVTGELFF	TGTGCCAGCAGCCAGCTGTTGGTGACCGGGGAGCTGTTTTTT	TRBV4-2	NA	TRBJ2-2	NA
CASSHWTGIGADTQYF	TGTGCCAGCAGCCACTGGACAGGGATAGGGGCAGATACGCAGTATTTT	TRBV11-3	NA	TRBJ2-3	TRBD1
CASSGGVNSYNEQFF	TGTGCCAGCAGCGGGGGGGTTAACTCCTACAATGAGCAGTTCTTC	TRBV9	NA	TRBJ2-1	NA
CASSQTVNYGYTF	TGCGCCAGCAGCCAGACAGTCAACTATGGCTACACCTTC	TRBV4-1	NA	TRBJ1-2	NA
CAIRQGGTGELFF	TGTGCCATCAGGCAGGGTGGCACCGGGGAGCTGTTTTTT	TRBV10-3	NA	TRBJ2-2	NA
CASGFYGPRELFF	TGTGCTAGTGGTTTTTACGGGCCCAGGGAGCTGTTTTTT	TRBV12-5	NA	TRBJ2-2	NA
CASRRALNEKLFF	TGTGCCAGCAGACGTGCGCTCAATGAAAAACTGTTTTTT	TRBV28	NA	TRBJ1-4	NA
CASRSGTGGTDTQYF	TGTGCCAGCAGATCCGGGACAGGGGGCACAGATACGCAGTATTTT	TRBV7-9	NA	TRBJ2-3	TRBD1
CASSLAGTGGDRTQYF	TGTGCCAGCAGCTTGGCAGGGACAGGGGGTGATAGGACCCAGTACTTC	TRBV5-4	once	TRBJ2-5	TRBD1